The text below deals with one T cell receptor beta chain. Its matching antigen is unknown. Whereas donors were nominally healthy upon sampling, unrecorded immune exposures were probable. The PCR ran on 60 Vbeta and 13 Jbeta primers. Some clones are missing from TCRdb's copy, which holds only in-frame ones; the method was immunoSEQ multiplex PCR. The sample records around 200,000 clones, 82% being singletons. This record belongs to a study of cytomegalovirus exposure and HLA in healthy donors. V was pared by 2 bases and J by 0 bases, with 5 bases of the junction left unmatched. In germline, CDR1 is SGDLS, CDR2 YYNGEE. CDR3 length: 18 amino acids. The study's findings and limits: According to the study, around 160 TCR beta chains were cytomegalovirus-associated.

The sequence derives from a woman aged 18-35 years in good health and CMV-seronegative. Sequencing used PBMCs. The chain uses TRBV9 and TRBJ2-3, with 14 bases matching TRBD2. The CDR3 DNA sequence: TGTGCCAGCAGCGTTGGACTAGCGGGGGGCACTAGCACAGATACGCAGTATTTT. Translating it yields CASSVGLAGGTSTDTQYF.